This T cell receptor (beta chain) came from a study of T cell responses to AZD1222 COVID-19 vaccine. Study-wide results and caveats: Increases in Spike-specific TCR breadth and depth were seen after two AZD1222 doses. The donor cohort was predominantly white British with a female majority, and clonal diversity may have been underestimated. In the spike-specific TCR repertoire, nearly half reportedly target unmutated variant regions.

The CDR3 sequence is 16 residues long. Germline V lookup: CDR1 SEHNR, CDR2 FQNEAQ (reference sequence). Trimming took 3 bases from V and 1 from J, leaving 15 bases between them. The assay was immunoSEQ multiplex PCR, and TCRdb's table has in-frame clones only and misses some. The sample consists of roughly 130,000 clones, about 92% of them appearing once. Details on this clone: Its matching antigen is unknown.

The TCR was taken from an adult in good health. The source material was peripheral blood, sampled on day 0 of AZD1222 vaccination. The rearrangement joins TRBV7-9 to TRBJ1-1; D may be TRBD1 (5 bases). The CDR3 loop reads CASSFYPRTTNTEAFF. In DNA, the CDR3 is TGTGCCAGCAGCTTTTATCCCCGGACAACGAACACTGAAGCTTTCTTT.